This T cell receptor beta chain was obtained from a study of blood T cell repertoires in COVID-19. As for the study in general: Researchers got acute and convalescent COVID-19 samples from the United States, Italy and Spain.

Recruited during active infection, patients (from Seattle) were subsequently followed longitudinally. After removal of 4 bases from V and 5 bases from J, the junction contained 2 bases not matched to a gene. The CDR3 extends over 15 amino acids. Germline CDR1 and CDR2: SGHNT and YENEEA. In the original workflow: Reference gene primers were amplified, and this amplification served to estimate nucleated cell counts. Sequencing was performed with immunoSEQ multiplex PCR; in TCRdb, only in-frame clones are kept and a portion is missing. Clone size and the V and J calls come from that table; the DNA yielded D and trimming. The table lists roughly 54,000 clones, just under 90% of them singletons, with roughly 6.5% in the top ten.

Sequencing input: peripheral blood. V is TRBV11-3 and J is TRBJ2-1, with 13 bases matching TRBD2. The source is a woman aged 55-69 years with COVID-19, enrolled during active disease. The CDR3 loop reads CASSWTSGGNNEQFF. CDR3 DNA: TGTGCCAGCAGCTGGACTAGCGGGGGAAACAATGAGCAGTTCTTC.